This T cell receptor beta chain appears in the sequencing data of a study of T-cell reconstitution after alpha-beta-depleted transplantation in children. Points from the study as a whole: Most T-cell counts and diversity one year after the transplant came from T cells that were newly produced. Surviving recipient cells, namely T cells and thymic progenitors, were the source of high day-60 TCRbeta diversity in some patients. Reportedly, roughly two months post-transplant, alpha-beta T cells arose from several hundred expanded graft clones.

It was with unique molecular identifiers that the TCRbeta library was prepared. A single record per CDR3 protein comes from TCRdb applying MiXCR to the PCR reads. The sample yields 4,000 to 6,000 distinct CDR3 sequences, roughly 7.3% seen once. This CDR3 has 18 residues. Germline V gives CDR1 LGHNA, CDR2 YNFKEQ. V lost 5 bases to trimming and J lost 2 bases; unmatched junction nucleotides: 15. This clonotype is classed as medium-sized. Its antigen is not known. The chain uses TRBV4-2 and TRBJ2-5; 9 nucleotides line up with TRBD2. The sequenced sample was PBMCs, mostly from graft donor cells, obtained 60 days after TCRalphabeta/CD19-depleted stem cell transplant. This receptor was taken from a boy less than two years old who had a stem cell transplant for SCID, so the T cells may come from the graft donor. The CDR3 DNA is TGTGCCAGCAGCTCACCAGCTCCCGGGACTAGCCAACAAGAGACCCAGTACTTC. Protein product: CASSSPAPGTSQQETQYF.